The text below deals with one T cell receptor (beta chain). The target of this receptor is not known. The sample holds no much larger clone one base away, and base qualities are not on file. The CDR3 runs 16 amino acids, cysteine and phenylalanine included. Only the CDR3 DNA stays, 48 bases, in frame from base 1. Compared with germline, V lacks 5 bases and J lacks 0 bases; bases without a gene match: 7. The germline V gene (reference sequence) specifies SEHNR as CDR1 and FQNEAQ as CDR2. This sample is part of a study of T cell repertoires in cytomegalovirus infection (dated by TCRdb to the late 2010s). Background for the entire study: Peptide stimulations targeted recently identified HLA-C-restricted CMV epitopes, whose presentation resists viral immunomodulation, together with well-studied HLA-B-restricted epitopes. Donor HLA type was relevant to the analysis, because carriage of CMV infection together with the matching HLA type was indicated by public TCR beta signatures.

The instrument given in TCRdb is Illumina HiSeq 1500. TCRdb applied fastp at Q25 and MiXCR to the public reads, then kept only in-frame beta chains. Here each entry gathers all rows of one CDR3 protein and keeps the most common genes and DNA. Here the sample has approximately 770,000 distinct CDR3 sequences; approximately 32% occur a single time. Around 13% of the sample rests with the top ten. The full study reports these points: The ex vivo response was dominated by HLA-C-restricted CMV-specific TCR beta clonotypes, which also provided the single most frequent clonotype in two of eight donors. Cumulative frequency of public TCR beta family members discriminated carriers of CMV infection plus the relevant HLA type in this cohort and an independent roughly 330-donor cohort.

Explained via the paper, the treatment or condition label denotes: in vitro stimulation with specific CMV peptide epitopes to enrich CMV-specific T cells. The sequence links TRBV7-9 to TRBJ1-3; 7 nucleotides in the junction match TRBD1. The clonotype originates from a human donor in good health (CMV status not recorded). Some clones in this sample may be carry-over from other donors' samples. The input for sequencing was cultured CD8+ T cells from PBMCs, taken from culture after CMV antigen stimulation. The CDR3 protein sequence reads: CASSPRDSNSGNTIYF. The DNA sequence follows: TGTGCCAGCAGCCCAAGGGACAGCAACTCTGGAAACACCATATATTTT.